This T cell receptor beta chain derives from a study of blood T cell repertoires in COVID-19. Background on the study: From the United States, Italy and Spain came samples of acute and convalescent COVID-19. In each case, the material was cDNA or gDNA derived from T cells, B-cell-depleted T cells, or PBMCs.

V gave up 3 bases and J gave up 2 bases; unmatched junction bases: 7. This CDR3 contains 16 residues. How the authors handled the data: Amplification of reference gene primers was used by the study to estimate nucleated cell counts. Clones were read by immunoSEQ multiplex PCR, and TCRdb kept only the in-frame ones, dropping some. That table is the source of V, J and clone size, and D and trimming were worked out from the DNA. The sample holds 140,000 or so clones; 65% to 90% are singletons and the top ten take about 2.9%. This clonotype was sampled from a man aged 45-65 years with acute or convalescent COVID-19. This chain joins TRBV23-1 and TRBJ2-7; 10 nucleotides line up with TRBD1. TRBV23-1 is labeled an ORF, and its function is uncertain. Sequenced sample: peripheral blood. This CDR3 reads CASSHYMGTGAYEQYF. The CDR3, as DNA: TGCGCCAGCAGTCATTATATGGGGACAGGGGCCTACGAGCAGTACTTC.